This is a list of T cell receptor beta chains from one sample in a study of cytomegalovirus exposure and HLA in healthy donors. Only in-frame clones appear in the TCRdb table, and some are missing; sequencing was by immunoSEQ multiplex PCR. This sample carries under 75,000 clones, 80% to 95% of them seen once, and the ten largest clones take about 5.2%. The sequenced sample consisted of PBMCs. The receptors stem from a man aged 18 to 35 in good health and CMV-seropositive. CDR3s include the opening cysteine and the closing phenylalanine or tryptophan. Each record gives: clone size, D gene, J gene, V gene, CDR3 DNA, CDR3 protein. The D gene is left open where the match is weak. A clone size is listed for some rows: how often the clone was seen (once, few, many), or a class if it is expanded.

once	TRBD1	TRBJ2-5	TRBV4-1	TGCGCCAGCTCCACAGGGGGCGCATACGAGACCCAGTACTTC	CASSTGGAYETQYF
-	-	TRBJ2-3	TRBV20-1	TGCAGTGCAACCATAACTCATACGCAGTATTTT	CSATITHTQYF
-	-	TRBJ2-6	TRBV2	TGTGCCAGCAGTCCTCCCGGACAGCGAATCTCTGGGGCCAACGTCCTGACTTTC	CASSPPGQRISGANVLTF
-	TRBD2	TRBJ2-7	TRBV27	TGTGCCAGCAGCCTCGGGACTAGCGGGAGGAACGAGCAGTACTTC	CASSLGTSGRNEQYF
-	TRBD2	TRBJ2-2	TRBV5-1	TGCGCCAGCAGCTTTCTAGCGGGAGGAGGCACCGGGGAGCTGTTTTTT	CASSFLAGGGTGELFF
-	TRBD1	TRBJ1-1	TRBV9	TGTGCCAGCAGCCCTCGACAGGGTTCGAACACTGAAGCTTTCTTT	CASSPRQGSNTEAFF
-	TRBD2	TRBJ2-5	TRBV9	TGTGCCAGCAGCGTAGCTAGCGGTTACCAAGAGACCCAGTACTTC	CASSVASGYQETQYF
-	TRBD2	TRBJ2-2	TRBV18	TGTGCCAGCTCCCCTAGCGGGAGGCAGAACACCGGGGAGCTGTTTTTT	CASSPSGRQNTGELFF
-	-	TRBJ2-1	TRBV6-4	TGTGCCAGCAGTGTTGAGGGGGAGGGGAATGAGCAGTTCTTC	CASSVEGEGNEQFF
-	-	TRBJ2-7	TRBV28	TGTGCCAGCAGCCCTGGCACTACCTACGAGCAGTACTTC	CASSPGTTYEQYF
once	TRBD1	TRBJ1-5	TRBV11-2	TGTGCCAGCAGCTCCCGACAGGGGCCCCAGCATTTT	CASSSRQGPQHF
-	TRBD2	TRBJ2-7	TRBV5-1	TGCGCCAGCAGTCGGACTAGCGGGCTAGCCTACGAGCAGTACTTC	CASSRTSGLAYEQYF
-	-	TRBJ1-5	TRBV28	TGTGCCAGCAAGGTATCGTTTGGCAGGCCAAATCAGCCCCAGCATTTT	CASKVSFGRPNQPQHF
-	-	TRBJ1-1	TRBV19	TGTGCCAGTAATAAGGGAGAGAACACTGAAGCTTTCTTT	CASNKGENTEAFF
few	-	TRBJ2-7	TRBV27	TGTGCCAGTACAGGGTCACGGTACGAGCAGTACTTC	CASTGSRYEQYF
-	TRBD2	TRBJ2-3	TRBV6-5	TGTGCCAGCAGTTACTCTGCGGGAGGCGCTTCAGATACGCAGTATTTT	CASSYSAGGASDTQYF
-	TRBD2	TRBJ2-5	TRBV27	TGTGCCAGCAGTTCCTGGCTAGCGGGAGCAGAGACCCAGTACTTC	CASSSWLAGAETQYF
-	-	TRBJ2-2	TRBV7-3	TGTGCCAGCTCGGCGGCCAGGGCCAACACCGGGGAGCTGTTTTTT	CASSAARANTGELFF
-	TRBD1	TRBJ2-7	TRBV6-5	TGTGCCAGTCGACAGGGAGTCTACGAGCAGTACTTC	CASRQGVYEQYF
-	TRBD1	TRBJ2-1	TRBV6-5	TGTGCCAGCAGTCAGGACAGGTTGGGTCGTGAGCAGTTCTTC	CASSQDRLGREQFF
-	TRBD1	TRBJ1-5	TRBV28	TGTGCCAGCAGTTCCCGGACAGGGGTTGGCCAGCCCCAGCATTTT	CASSSRTGVGQPQHF
-	-	TRBJ1-3	TRBV4-2	TGTGCCAGCAGCCAAGAACGCAGAGGAAACACCATATATTTT	CASSQERRGNTIYF
-	-	TRBJ2-7	TRBV9	TGTGCCAGCAGCCCATCGGGAGACTCCTACGAGCAGTACTTC	CASSPSGDSYEQYF
once	-	TRBJ2-1	TRBV19	TGTGCCAGTCGAGTAGGGGGATCAGTGGATGAGCAGTTCTTC	CASRVGGSVDEQFF
-	TRBD1	TRBJ2-1	TRBV9	TGTGCCAGCAGCCCGCGGACAGGGGGCTCCGGCAGCAATGAGCAGTTCTTC	CASSPRTGGSGSNEQFF
-	TRBD1	TRBJ2-3	TRBV28	TGTGCTCTAGGGGACAGAAGCACAGATACGCAGTATTTT	CALGDRSTDTQYF
-	TRBD2	TRBJ2-1	TRBV18	TGTGCCAGCTCACCGGAGCGGGAGTCATACAATGAGCAGTTCTTC	CASSPERESYNEQFF
-	TRBD1	TRBJ1-4	TRBV19	TGTGCCTCGTATCGCGTGGGACAGGGCCCGTTTTTT	CASYRVGQGPFF
once	-	TRBJ2-7	TRBV5-6	TGTGCCAGCAGCTTGGGCGACAGGCGCTCCTACGAGCAGTACTTC	CASSLGDRRSYEQYF
-	TRBD1	TRBJ1-2	TRBV2	TGTGCCAGCATCATGACCCCGACAGGGGGGCTTGGCTACACCTTC	CASIMTPTGGLGYTF
-	TRBD2	TRBJ2-5	TRBV23-1	TGCGCCGGACTAGCGGGAGAAGAGACCCAGTACTTC	CAGLAGEETQYF
-	TRBD2	TRBJ2-1	TRBV5-1	TGCGCCAGCAGCTTGGTGGCGGGAGTGTTCGGGAATGAGCAGTTCTTC	CASSLVAGVFGNEQFF
-	-	TRBJ2-7	TRBV4-1	TGCGCCAGCAGCCCGCCATGGGGAGGGGGGGACTACGAGCAGTACTTC	CASSPPWGGGDYEQYF
-	-	TRBJ1-4	TRBV30	TGTGCCTGGATGCGGAAACTCTCCGGAGAAAAACTGTTTTTT	CAWMRKLSGEKLFF
-	-	TRBJ1-1	TRBV19	TGTGCCAGTAGTATAGGGGTTACAGGCGCGAACACTGAAGCTTTCTTT	CASSIGVTGANTEAFF
-	TRBD2	TRBJ2-7	TRBV5-8	TGTGCCAGCAGCTTAGGACTAGCGGGAGCCTACGAGCAGTACTTC	CASSLGLAGAYEQYF
-	TRBD1	TRBJ2-6	TRBV19	TGTGCCAGTAGTCCCCTACAGGGGTCTGGGGCCAACGTCCTGACTTTC	CASSPLQGSGANVLTF
-	-	TRBJ1-3	TRBV4-1	TGCGCCAGCAGCCTAACTGTTCCGGCAGGGACTGGAAACACCATATATTTT	CASSLTVPAGTGNTIYF
-	-	TRBJ2-3	TRBV30	TGTGCCTGGAGTATACGGGGGACGCAGTATTTT	CAWSIRGTQYF
-	TRBD2	TRBJ2-7	TRBV19	TGTGCCAGTACGACTAGCGGGAGGGCCGGGGGTCGGGAGCAGTACTTC	CASTTSGRAGGREQYF
-	-	TRBJ2-7	TRBV11-2	TGTGCCAGCAGTTCAGGAGATGGTTCGGGAGAGTACGAGCAGTACTTC	CASSSGDGSGEYEQYF
-	TRBD1	TRBJ1-3	TRBV6-1	TGTGCCAGTAGACAGGGTCAAGCCGGAAACACCATATATTTT	CASRQGQAGNTIYF
-	TRBD1	TRBJ1-5	TRBV19	TGTGCCAGTCAGACAGGGTCCCAACAGCCCCAGCATTTT	CASQTGSQQPQHF
-	-	TRBJ2-2	TRBV11-2	TGTGCCAGCAGCAAGGGGGACGGGGAGCTGTTTTTT	CASSKGDGELFF
few	TRBD1	TRBJ1-4	TRBV7-9	TGTGCCAGCAGCCACAGGGGAGTAGGCGAAAAACTGTTTTTT	CASSHRGVGEKLFF
-	TRBD1	TRBJ1-1	TRBV10-3	TGTGCCATCCGGGGACAGGGGATGAACACTGAAGCTTTCTTT	CAIRGQGMNTEAFF
-	-	TRBJ1-4	TRBV27	TGTGCCAGCAGTTTAGACAGAAATAATGAAAAACTGTTTTTT	CASSLDRNNEKLFF
few	TRBD1	TRBJ1-1	TRBV5-1	TGCGCCAGCAGCTTGACAGGGGTCAACACTGAAGCTTTCTTT	CASSLTGVNTEAFF
-	-	TRBJ1-2	TRBV4-1	TGCGCCAGCAGCCAAGATAGTGGGAGACTCCAAACCGGCTATGGCTACACCTTC	CASSQDSGRLQTGYGYTF
-	TRBD1	TRBJ1-5	TRBV28	TGTGCCAGCAGTTCCGACAGGGGAAGCTATCAGCCCCAGCATTTT	CASSSDRGSYQPQHF
-	TRBD2	TRBJ2-1	TRBV13	TGTGCCAGCAGTCTAAGGACTAGCCTTAGATTCTCCTACAATGAGCAGTTCTTC	CASSLRTSLRFSYNEQFF
-	-	TRBJ2-2	TRBV15	TGTGCCACCAGCAGAACCCTCCGAGAGCACACCGGGGAGCTGTTTTTT	CATSRTLREHTGELFF
-	-	TRBJ2-6	TRBV19	TGTGCCAGTAGTATGGATGAATGGAGGGCCTCCCAGAAAGTCCTGACTTTC	CASSMDEWRASQKVLTF
-	-	TRBJ2-6	TRBV5-4	TGTGCCAGCAGCTGGATGGACAGCTACTCTGGGGCCAACGTCCTGACTTTC	CASSWMDSYSGANVLTF
-	-	TRBJ2-3	TRBV5-1	TGCGCCAGCAGCTTGTACGGCGGGGCTAGCACAGATACGCAGTATTTT	CASSLYGGASTDTQYF
-	-	TRBJ2-2	TRBV10-1	TGCGCCAGCAGTGAACGGGACACCGGGGAGCTGTTTTTT	CASSERDTGELFF
-	-	TRBJ2-1	TRBV27	TGTGCCAGCGGAGACCTAGCGCAAAGGGGCGATGAGCAGTTCTTC	CASGDLAQRGDEQFF
-	TRBD2	TRBJ2-2	TRBV5-4	TGTGCCAGCAGGATTGTAGCGGGTATGATCACCGGGGAGCTGTTTTTT	CASRIVAGMITGELFF
-	TRBD1	TRBJ2-1	TRBV27	TGTGCCAGCAGTTTTCCGATCGGGACAGGGCCATACAATGAGCAGTTCTTC	CASSFPIGTGPYNEQFF
-	-	TRBJ1-4	TRBV5-1	TGCGCCAGCAGAGCAGACAGCTCAACTAATGAAAAACTGTTTTTT	CASRADSSTNEKLFF